This TCR beta chain derives from a study of early T cells in non-severe SARS-CoV-2 infection. Whole-study findings and limits: VDJdb matching skewed toward anti-spike CD8 responses, missing private and CD4 specificities.

At least ten counts were recorded for this clonotype. Its specificity is unknown. Individual cDNA molecules were tagged with unique molecular identifiers, the study reported. TCRdb called the 5' RACE reads again in MiXCR, with one record for every CDR3 protein. The sample consists of approximately 42,000 distinct CDR3 sequences, over 6% of them appearing once. Germline V gene lookup returns CDR1 SQVTM and CDR2 ANQGSEA. The CDR3 covers 12 residues. V was clipped by 7 bases and J by 5 bases; unmatched bases: 4. The sample taken for sequencing was whole blood. The V and J genes are TRBV29-1 and TRBJ2-3; 9 bases align to TRBD1. The sequence came from an adult who was a healthcare worker with PCR-confirmed SARS-CoV-2 infection or an uninfected control (not recorded which). The CDR3 protein is CSAGTGRDTQYF. The CDR3 DNA reads TGCAGCGCTGGGACAGGGAGAGATACGCAGTATTTT.